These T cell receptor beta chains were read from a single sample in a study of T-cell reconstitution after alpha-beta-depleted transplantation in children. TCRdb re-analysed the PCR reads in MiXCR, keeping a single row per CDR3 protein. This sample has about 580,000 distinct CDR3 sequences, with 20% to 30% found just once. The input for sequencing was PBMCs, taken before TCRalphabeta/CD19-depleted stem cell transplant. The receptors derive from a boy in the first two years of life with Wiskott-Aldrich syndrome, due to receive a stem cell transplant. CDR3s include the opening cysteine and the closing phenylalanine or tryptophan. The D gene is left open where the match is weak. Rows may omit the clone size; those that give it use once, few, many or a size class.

CDR3 protein: CASSQVLAKNSEQYF; CDR3 DNA: TGCGCCAGCAGCCAAGTCCTAGCGAAAAACTCCGAGCAGTACTTC; CDR3 length: 15; D gene: NA; clone size: NA; V gene: TRBV4-1; J gene: TRBJ2-7
CDR3 protein: CASSLAHTAYEQYF; CDR3 DNA: TGCGCCAGCAGCTTGGCCCACACGGCCTACGAGCAGTACTTC; CDR3 length: 14; D gene: NA; clone size: NA; V gene: TRBV5-1; J gene: TRBJ2-7
CDR3 protein: CASSLLGADQETQYF; CDR3 DNA: TGTGCCAGCAGCCTATTAGGAGCGGACCAAGAGACCCAGTACTTC; CDR3 length: 15; D gene: NA; clone size: NA; V gene: TRBV6-1; J gene: TRBJ2-5
CDR3 protein: CASSGPGAPVGGYTF; CDR3 DNA: TGTGCCAGCAGTGGGCCGGGAGCCCCGGTGGGTGGCTACACCTTC; CDR3 length: 15; D gene: NA; clone size: NA; V gene: TRBV12-3/TRBV12-4; J gene: TRBJ1-2
CDR3 protein: CASSSGNAEAFF; CDR3 DNA: TGTGCCTCATCCTCAGGGAACGCTGAAGCTTTCTTT; CDR3 length: 12; D gene: NA; clone size: NA; V gene: TRBV30; J gene: TRBJ1-1
CDR3 protein: CASSQDGVVGTTIYF; CDR3 DNA: TGCGCCAGCAGCCAAGATGGGGTCGTTGGAACCACCATATATTTT; CDR3 length: 15; D gene: NA; clone size: NA; V gene: TRBV4-1; J gene: TRBJ1-3
CDR3 protein: CVQETQYF; CDR3 DNA: TGTGTCCAAGAGACCCAGTACTTC; CDR3 length: 8; D gene: NA; clone size: NA; V gene: TRBV7-4; J gene: TRBJ2-5
CDR3 protein: CAISVGAGAYYEQYF; CDR3 DNA: TGTGCCATCAGTGTGGGGGCAGGGGCATACTACGAGCAGTACTTC; CDR3 length: 15; D gene: NA; clone size: few; V gene: TRBV10-3; J gene: TRBJ2-7
CDR3 protein: CASSLAGTGAESEQYF; CDR3 DNA: TGCGCCAGCAGCTTGGCCGGGACAGGGGCAGAAAGCGAGCAGTACTTC; CDR3 length: 16; D gene: TRBD1; clone size: NA; V gene: TRBV5-1; J gene: TRBJ2-7
CDR3 protein: CASSSSNYGYTF; CDR3 DNA: TGTGCCAGCAGTTCCTCTAACTATGGCTACACCTTC; CDR3 length: 12; D gene: NA; clone size: many; V gene: TRBV28; J gene: TRBJ1-2
CDR3 protein: CAWIFRTGRRGYGYTF; CDR3 DNA: TGTGCCTGGATCTTTCGGACTGGAAGACGGGGCTATGGCTACACCTTC; CDR3 length: 16; D gene: NA; clone size: once; V gene: TRBV30; J gene: TRBJ1-2
CDR3 protein: CSVGYGGYEQFF; CDR3 DNA: TGCAGCGTGGGGTATGGGGGCTACGAGCAGTTCTTC; CDR3 length: 12; D gene: NA; clone size: NA; V gene: TRBV29-1; J gene: TRBJ2-1
CDR3 protein: CASSSNTGYQETQYF; CDR3 DNA: TGTGCCAGCAGCTCCAACACGGGGTATCAAGAGACCCAGTACTTC; CDR3 length: 15; D gene: NA; clone size: NA; V gene: TRBV12-3/TRBV12-4; J gene: TRBJ2-5
CDR3 protein: CASSYEREDEQYF; CDR3 DNA: TGTGCCAGCAGCTACGAGAGGGAGGACGAGCAGTACTTC; CDR3 length: 13; D gene: NA; clone size: NA; V gene: TRBV7-2; J gene: TRBJ2-7
CDR3 protein: CASSATSGSLFF; CDR3 DNA: TGTGCCAGCAGCGCCACTAGCGGGAGTCTGTTCTTC; CDR3 length: 12; D gene: TRBD2; clone size: few; V gene: TRBV13; J gene: TRBJ2-1
CDR3 protein: CSARTSTLNTEAFF; CDR3 DNA: TGCAGCGCCCGGACTTCAACCCTGAACACTGAAGCTTTCTTT; CDR3 length: 14; D gene: NA; clone size: few; V gene: TRBV29-1; J gene: TRBJ1-1
CDR3 protein: CSARTLMNTEAFF; CDR3 DNA: TGCAGTGCTAGAACCTTGATGAACACTGAAGCTTTCTTT; CDR3 length: 13; D gene: NA; clone size: few; V gene: TRBV20-1; J gene: TRBJ1-1
CDR3 protein: CASRTTGVGADTQYF; CDR3 DNA: TGTGCCAGCAGGACGACAGGGGTTGGAGCAGATACGCAGTATTTT; CDR3 length: 15; D gene: TRBD1; clone size: NA; V gene: TRBV2; J gene: TRBJ2-3
CDR3 protein: CSAKGGAKNIQYF; CDR3 DNA: TGCAGTGCTAAGGGGGGAGCCAAAAACATTCAGTACTTC; CDR3 length: 13; D gene: NA; clone size: few; V gene: TRBV20-1; J gene: TRBJ2-4
CDR3 protein: CASSLGTSGEETQYF; CDR3 DNA: TGTGCCAGCAGCTTGGGGACTAGCGGGGAAGAGACCCAGTACTTC; CDR3 length: 15; D gene: TRBD2; clone size: NA; V gene: TRBV5-8; J gene: TRBJ2-5
CDR3 protein: CAISEVGLYEQFF; CDR3 DNA: TGTGCCATCAGTGAGGTGGGGCTCTATGAGCAGTTCTTC; CDR3 length: 13; D gene: NA; clone size: few; V gene: TRBV10-3; J gene: TRBJ2-1
CDR3 protein: CASSKGPRLAREQYF; CDR3 DNA: TGTGCCAGCAGTAAAGGCCCCCGACTAGCGCGGGAGCAGTACTTC; CDR3 length: 15; D gene: TRBD2; clone size: few; V gene: TRBV2; J gene: TRBJ2-7
CDR3 protein: CASSQDPFRSAEQYF; CDR3 DNA: TGTGCCAGCAGCCAAGACCCTTTCCGCTCGGCCGAGCAGTACTTC; CDR3 length: 15; D gene: NA; clone size: few; V gene: TRBV3-1; J gene: TRBJ2-7
CDR3 protein: CASSARQGRSEAFF; CDR3 DNA: TGTGCCAGCAGCGCGCGACAGGGCCGTTCTGAAGCTTTCTTT; CDR3 length: 14; D gene: TRBD1; clone size: NA; V gene: TRBV7-6; J gene: TRBJ1-1
CDR3 protein: CASSFELAMNNEQFF; CDR3 DNA: TGCGCCAGCAGCTTTGAACTAGCGATGAACAATGAGCAGTTCTTC; CDR3 length: 15; D gene: TRBD2; clone size: NA; V gene: TRBV5-1; J gene: TRBJ2-1
CDR3 protein: CSVNGLEGTSSYNEQFF; CDR3 DNA: TGCAGCGTTAACGGACTAGAGGGGACTAGCTCCTACAATGAGCAGTTCTTC; CDR3 length: 17; D gene: TRBD2; clone size: NA; V gene: TRBV29-1; J gene: TRBJ2-1
CDR3 protein: CAWSVLGNSPLHF; CDR3 DNA: TGTGCCTGGAGTGTACTTGGGAATTCACCCCTCCACTTT; CDR3 length: 13; D gene: NA; clone size: once; V gene: TRBV30; J gene: TRBJ1-6
CDR3 protein: CSARGLAGNVYNEQFF; CDR3 DNA: TGCAGTGCTAGGGGACTAGCGGGGAATGTCTACAATGAGCAGTTCTTC; CDR3 length: 16; D gene: TRBD2; clone size: NA; V gene: TRBV20-1; J gene: TRBJ2-1
CDR3 protein: CATLGRGRQGVSYEQYF; CDR3 DNA: TGTGCCACTCTAGGAAGGGGGCGACAGGGGGTTTCCTACGAGCAGTACTTC; CDR3 length: 17; D gene: TRBD1; clone size: NA; V gene: TRBV25-1; J gene: TRBJ2-7
CDR3 protein: CASSGWRITDTQYF; CDR3 DNA: TGTGCCAGCAGTGGTTGGAGGATCACAGATACGCAGTATTTT; CDR3 length: 14; D gene: NA; clone size: NA; V gene: TRBV6-1; J gene: TRBJ2-3
CDR3 protein: CASSWGGVRNTEAFF; CDR3 DNA: TGCGCCAGCAGCTGGGGGGGAGTGAGGAACACTGAAGCTTTCTTT; CDR3 length: 15; D gene: NA; clone size: NA; V gene: TRBV5-1; J gene: TRBJ1-1
CDR3 protein: CASVTWGNYGYTF; CDR3 DNA: TGTGCCAGTGTTACATGGGGGAACTATGGCTACACCTTC; CDR3 length: 13; D gene: NA; clone size: NA; V gene: TRBV28; J gene: TRBJ1-2
CDR3 protein: CASSLEVVSNEQFF; CDR3 DNA: TGCGCCAGCAGCTTGGAGGTGGTCAGCAATGAGCAGTTCTTC; CDR3 length: 14; D gene: NA; clone size: few; V gene: TRBV5-1; J gene: TRBJ2-1
CDR3 protein: CAWGTSGTNEQFF; CDR3 DNA: TGTGCCTGGGGGACTAGCGGAACCAATGAGCAGTTCTTC; CDR3 length: 13; D gene: TRBD2; clone size: NA; V gene: TRBV30; J gene: TRBJ2-1
CDR3 protein: CAGSAEGTGGQTQYF; CDR3 DNA: TGTGCCGGCAGCGCCGAGGGGACAGGGGGCCAGACCCAGTACTTC; CDR3 length: 15; D gene: TRBD1; clone size: NA; V gene: TRBV6-4; J gene: TRBJ2-5
CDR3 protein: CASSLGSDEQFF; CDR3 DNA: TGTGCCAGCAGTTTAGGAAGCGACGAGCAGTTCTTC; CDR3 length: 12; D gene: NA; clone size: few; V gene: TRBV12-3/TRBV12-4; J gene: TRBJ2-1
CDR3 protein: CSARGGGSKANVLTF; CDR3 DNA: TGCAGTGCTAGAGGAGGCGGTTCCAAGGCCAACGTCCTGACTTTC; CDR3 length: 15; D gene: NA; clone size: few; V gene: TRBV20-1; J gene: TRBJ2-6
CDR3 protein: CASSSRSDNSPLHF; CDR3 DNA: TGCGCCAGCAGCTCCCGATCCGATAATTCACCCCTCCACTTT; CDR3 length: 14; D gene: NA; clone size: few; V gene: TRBV5-1; J gene: TRBJ1-6
CDR3 protein: CASSPWTSGSHEQFF; CDR3 DNA: TGTGCCAGCAGTCCCTGGACTAGCGGGAGCCATGAGCAGTTCTTC; CDR3 length: 15; D gene: TRBD2; clone size: NA; V gene: TRBV12-3/TRBV12-4; J gene: TRBJ2-1
CDR3 protein: CASSQRNEQFF; CDR3 DNA: TGTGCCAGCAGCCAACGCAATGAGCAGTTCTTC; CDR3 length: 11; D gene: NA; clone size: few; V gene: TRBV4-2; J gene: TRBJ2-1